This T cell receptor beta chain is from a study of blood T cell repertoires in COVID-19. As for the study in general: Samples of COVID-19 (acute and convalescent) were obtained from the United States, Italy and Spain. Sample material is recorded as cDNA or gDNA derived from T cells, B-cell-depleted T cells, or PBMCs.

Among Cohort 3 donors, those recovered had two negative PCRs, clearance, or symptom resolution. The protocol was immunoSEQ multiplex PCR, while the TCRdb copy is restricted to in-frame clones and leaves out a portion. This sample yields about 380,000 clones, of which 87% are seen a single time; 1% to 1.5% belongs to the top ten. Trimming removed 4 bases from V and 0 bases from J, with 21 bases in between. In germline, CDR1 is LNHDA, CDR2 SQIVND (reference sequence). This CDR3 comprises 18 residues. The clonotype was recovered from a man aged 25-45 years who had recovered from COVID-19. Specimen: PBMCs or T cells enriched from blood (not recorded which). The rearrangement uses TRBV19 and TRBJ1-2; D is unresolved. CDR3 residues: CASSTVRGSITANYGYTF. CDR3 nucleotide sequence: TGTGCCAGTAGTACGGTCCGGGGTTCAATAACCGCTAACTATGGCTACACCTTC.